This TCR beta chain was sequenced in a study of early T cells in non-severe SARS-CoV-2 infection (TCRdb year 2021). For the study in its entirety: TCR sequencing used bulk RNA from unsorted whole blood, so alpha and beta chains could not be paired.

The receptor library was made with 5' RACE. The sequencer was a NextSeq 500. To correct for sequencing error and PCR bias, the TCR library protocol tagged individual cDNA molecules with unique molecular identifiers. Both TCR alpha and beta chains were sequenced, and tight co-correlation was observed between alpha and beta sequence abundances in each sample. The paper's data handling went like this. V gene, J gene and CDR3 annotation of TCR sequences was performed with Decombinator V4. TCRs were defined as expanded if a significant change between any two time points was detected under a Poisson model with p below 0.0001. TCR abundances were normalised to the total number of TCRs sequenced in each sample and reported as counts per million. MAIT TCRs were defined by TRAV1-2 paired with TRAJ12, TRAJ20 or TRAJ33, and iNKT TCRs by TRAV10 paired with TRAJ18. VDJdb, accessed 1 November 2021, was searched for CMV, EBV and SARS-CoV-2 annotated TCRs, with TCRs annotated for multiple antigens excluded. TCRdb passed the public sequencing reads through fastp at Q25 and MiXCR, retaining productive beta sequences. Each entry is one CDR3 protein sequence, shown with its most common DNA and genes. For this entry, the V and J calls and clone size follow TCRdb and not the study's own pipeline. For this sample the table gives over 55,000 distinct CDR3 sequences, of which 6% to 8.5% were detected only once. Of the sample, roughly 3.5% falls within the top ten clones.

Set within a cohort of healthcare workers in London, UK, this nested case-control study involved weekly PCR testing of nasopharyngeal swabs along with blood sampling. Healthcare workers were recruited between 23 and 31 March 2020, during the week of the UK lockdown, and were followed weekly for up to about 15 weeks. Results the study describes overall, beyond this receptor: VDJdb matching was skewed toward anti-spike CD8 responses, so virus-specific expansions were likely underestimated and private and CD4 specificities were missed.

This clonotype was counted a few times. Its target antigen remains unknown. No base quality information exists; no much larger clone differs at one position. Counted from cysteine to phenylalanine, this CDR3 has 16 amino acids. Kept here is only the CDR3 DNA, which spans 48 bases and is read in frame from base 1. According to the germline V gene, CDR1 reads KGHSH and CDR2 reads LQKENI. Germline trimming amounts to 8 bases on V and 1 base on J, with 11 as the count of junction bases outside the gene matches. This clonotype was sampled from an adult who was a healthcare worker with PCR-confirmed SARS-CoV-2 infection or an uninfected control (not recorded which). Sample: whole blood. The chain is assembled from TRBV18 and TRBJ1-1; TRBD1 lines up with 9 middle nucleotides. The CDR3 in this case is CASLLDRGRTNTEAFF. The nucleotide sequence is TGTGCCAGCCTCTTGGACAGGGGTAGAACGAACACTGAAGCTTTCTTT.